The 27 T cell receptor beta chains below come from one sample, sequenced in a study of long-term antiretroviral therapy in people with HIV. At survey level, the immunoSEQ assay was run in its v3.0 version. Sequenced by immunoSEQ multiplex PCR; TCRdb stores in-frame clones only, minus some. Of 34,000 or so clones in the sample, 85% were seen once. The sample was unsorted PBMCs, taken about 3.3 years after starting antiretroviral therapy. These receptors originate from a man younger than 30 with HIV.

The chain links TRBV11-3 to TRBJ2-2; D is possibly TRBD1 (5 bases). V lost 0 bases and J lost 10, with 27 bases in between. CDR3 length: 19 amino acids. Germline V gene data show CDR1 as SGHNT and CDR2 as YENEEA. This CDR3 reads CASSLDPPWGRVSPEELFF. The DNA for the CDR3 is TGTGCCAGCAGCTTAGATCCCCCTTGGGGCAGGGTCAGTCCCGAGGAGCTGTTTTTT.

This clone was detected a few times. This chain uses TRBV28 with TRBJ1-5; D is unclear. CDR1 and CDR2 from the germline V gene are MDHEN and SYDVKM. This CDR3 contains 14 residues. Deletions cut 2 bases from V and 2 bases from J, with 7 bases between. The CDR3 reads CASSLILGNQPQHF. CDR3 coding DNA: TGTGCCAGCAGTTTAATTCTGGGCAATCAGCCCCAGCATTTT.

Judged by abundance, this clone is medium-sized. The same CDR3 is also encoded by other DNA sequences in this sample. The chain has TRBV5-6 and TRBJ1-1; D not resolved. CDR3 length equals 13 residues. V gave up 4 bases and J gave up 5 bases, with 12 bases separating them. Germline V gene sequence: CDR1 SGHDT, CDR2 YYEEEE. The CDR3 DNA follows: TGTGCCAGCAGCCCCTCGGCGGGGACTGAAGCTTTCTTT. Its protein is CASSPSAGTEAFF.

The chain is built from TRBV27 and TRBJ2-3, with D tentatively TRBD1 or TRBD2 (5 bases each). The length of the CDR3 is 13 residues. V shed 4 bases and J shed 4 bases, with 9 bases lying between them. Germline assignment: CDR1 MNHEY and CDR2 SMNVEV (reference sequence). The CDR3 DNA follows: TGTGCCAGCAGTTCCCTGGGGGCAGATACGCAGTATTTT. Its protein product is CASSSLGADTQYF.

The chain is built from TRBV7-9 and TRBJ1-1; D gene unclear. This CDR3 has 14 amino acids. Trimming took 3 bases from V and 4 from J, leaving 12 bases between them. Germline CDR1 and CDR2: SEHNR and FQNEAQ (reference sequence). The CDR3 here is CASSFGPGGTEAFF. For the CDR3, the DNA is TGTGCCAGCAGCTTCGGTCCCGGCGGCACTGAAGCTTTCTTT.

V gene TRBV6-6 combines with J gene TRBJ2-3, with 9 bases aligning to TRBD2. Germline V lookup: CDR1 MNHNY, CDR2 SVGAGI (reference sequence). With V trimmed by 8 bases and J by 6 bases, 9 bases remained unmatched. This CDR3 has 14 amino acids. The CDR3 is CASDGPSGIDTQYF. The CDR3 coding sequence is TGTGCCAGCGACGGGCCTAGCGGGATTGATACGCAGTATTTT.

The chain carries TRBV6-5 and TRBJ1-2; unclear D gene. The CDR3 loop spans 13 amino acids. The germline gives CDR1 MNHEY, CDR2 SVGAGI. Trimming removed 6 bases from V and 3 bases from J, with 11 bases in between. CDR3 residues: CASSPDFYYGYTF. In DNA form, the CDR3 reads TGTGCCAGCAGCCCAGACTTTTACTATGGCTACACCTTC.

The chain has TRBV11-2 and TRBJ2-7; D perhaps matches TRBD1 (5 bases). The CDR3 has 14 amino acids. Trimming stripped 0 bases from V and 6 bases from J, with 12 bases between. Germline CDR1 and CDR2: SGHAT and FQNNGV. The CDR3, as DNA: TGTGCCAGCAGCTTAGAGGTTAGGGGAATCGAGCAGTACTTC. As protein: CASSLEVRGIEQYF.

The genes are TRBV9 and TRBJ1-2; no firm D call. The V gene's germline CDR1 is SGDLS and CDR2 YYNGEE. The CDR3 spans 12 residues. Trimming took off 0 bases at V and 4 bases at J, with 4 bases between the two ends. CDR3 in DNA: TGTGCCAGCAGCGTAGAATCCTATGGCTACACCTTC. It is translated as CASSVESYGYTF.

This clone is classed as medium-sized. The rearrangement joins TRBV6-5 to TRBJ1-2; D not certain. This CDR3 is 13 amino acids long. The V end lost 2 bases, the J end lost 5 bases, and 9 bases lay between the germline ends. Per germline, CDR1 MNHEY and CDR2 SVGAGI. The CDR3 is CASSYEMSYGYTF. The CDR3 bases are TGTGCCAGCAGTTACGAGATGTCGTATGGCTACACCTTC.

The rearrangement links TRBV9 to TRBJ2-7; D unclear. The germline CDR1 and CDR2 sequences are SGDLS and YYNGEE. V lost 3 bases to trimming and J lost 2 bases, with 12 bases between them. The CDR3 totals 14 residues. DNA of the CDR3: TGTGCCAGCAGCGCGACGATAGGACCCTACGAGCAGTACTTC. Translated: CASSATIGPYEQYF. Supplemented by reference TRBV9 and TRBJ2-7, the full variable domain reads DSGVTQTPKHLITATGQRVTLRCSPRSGDLSVYWYQQSLDQGLQFLIQYYNGEERAKGNILERFSAQQFPDLHSELNLSSLELGDSALYFCASSATIGPYEQYFGPGTRLTVT.

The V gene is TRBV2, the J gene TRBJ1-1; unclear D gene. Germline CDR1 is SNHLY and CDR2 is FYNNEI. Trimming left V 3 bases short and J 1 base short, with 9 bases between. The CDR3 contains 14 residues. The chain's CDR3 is CASSEAGPNTEAFF. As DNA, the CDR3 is TGTGCCAGCAGTGAGGCTGGGCCGAACACTGAAGCTTTCTTT.

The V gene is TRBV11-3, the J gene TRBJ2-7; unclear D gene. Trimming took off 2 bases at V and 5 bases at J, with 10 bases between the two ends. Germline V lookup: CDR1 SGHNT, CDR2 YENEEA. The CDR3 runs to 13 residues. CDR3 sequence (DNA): TGTGCCAGCAGCTTAAACAGCCGTCACGAGCAGTACTTC. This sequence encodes CASSLNSRHEQYF.

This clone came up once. CDR3 nucleotide sequence: TGTGCCAGTAGTCCAGGGGGCGCGAGCACTGAAGCTTTCTTT. Protein: CASSPGGASTEAFF. V is TRBV19 and J is TRBJ1-1; 8 bases agree with TRBD1. Trimming removed 5 bases from V and 4 bases from J; junction bases left unmatched: 6. CDR3 size: 14 residues. Germline V gene lookup returns CDR1 LNHDA and CDR2 SQIVND (reference sequence). The entire variable domain, with the rest obtained from reference TRBV19 and TRBJ1-1, is as follows: DGGITQSPKYLFRKEGQNVTLSCEQNLNHDAMYWYRQDPGQGLRLIYYSQIVNDFQKGDIAEGYSVSREKKESFPLTVTSAQKNPTAFYLCASSPGGASTEAFFGQGTRLTVV.

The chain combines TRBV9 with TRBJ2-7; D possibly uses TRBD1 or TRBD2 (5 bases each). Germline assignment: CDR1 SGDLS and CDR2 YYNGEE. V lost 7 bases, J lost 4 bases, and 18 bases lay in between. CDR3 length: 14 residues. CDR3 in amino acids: CASGDGSRPYEQYF. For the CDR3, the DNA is TGTGCCAGCGGGGACGGTAGTCGTCCATACGAGCAGTACTTC.

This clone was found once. The CDR3 protein is CASSVAGGAREQYF. CDR3 coding DNA: TGTGCCAGCAGCGTAGCTGGGGGGGCGCGAGAGCAGTACTTC. V and J are TRBV9 and TRBJ2-7, with a tentative D call TRBD2 (7 bases). The CDR3 covers 14 residues. With 0 bases removed from V and 7 bases from J, the gap between germline ends came to 14 bases. In germline, CDR1 is SGDLS, CDR2 YYNGEE.

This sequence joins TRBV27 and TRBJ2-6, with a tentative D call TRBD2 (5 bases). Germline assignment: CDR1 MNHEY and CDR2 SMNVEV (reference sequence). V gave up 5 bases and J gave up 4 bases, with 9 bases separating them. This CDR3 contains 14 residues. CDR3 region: CASSPGLGANVLTF. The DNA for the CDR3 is TGTGCCAGCAGTCCGGGATTGGGGGCCAACGTCCTGACTTTC.

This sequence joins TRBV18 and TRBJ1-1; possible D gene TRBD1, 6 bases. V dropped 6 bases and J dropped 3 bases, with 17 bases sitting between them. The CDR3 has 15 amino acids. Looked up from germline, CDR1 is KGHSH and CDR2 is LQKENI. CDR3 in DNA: TGTGCCAGCTCCCCCTCGGACAGTTCGTACACTGAAGCTTTCTTT. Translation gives CASSPSDSSYTEAFF.

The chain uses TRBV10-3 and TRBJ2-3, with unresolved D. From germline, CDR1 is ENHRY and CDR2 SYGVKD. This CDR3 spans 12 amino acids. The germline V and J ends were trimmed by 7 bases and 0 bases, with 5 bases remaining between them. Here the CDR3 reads CAIKSSTDTQYF. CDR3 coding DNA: TGTGCCATCAAGAGTAGCACAGATACGCAGTATTTT.

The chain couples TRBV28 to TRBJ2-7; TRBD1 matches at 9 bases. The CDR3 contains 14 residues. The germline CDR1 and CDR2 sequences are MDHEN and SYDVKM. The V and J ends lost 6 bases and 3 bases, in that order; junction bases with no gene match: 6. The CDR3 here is CASRKTGGDYEQYF. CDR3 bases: TGTGCCAGCAGAAAGACAGGGGGGGACTACGAGCAGTACTTC. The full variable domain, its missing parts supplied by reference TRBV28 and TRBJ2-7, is DVKVTQSSRYLVKRTGEKVFLECVQDMDHENMFWYRQDPGLGLRLIYFSYDVKMKEKGDIPEGYSVSREKKERFSLILESASTNQTSMYLCASRKTGGDYEQYFGPGTRLTVT.

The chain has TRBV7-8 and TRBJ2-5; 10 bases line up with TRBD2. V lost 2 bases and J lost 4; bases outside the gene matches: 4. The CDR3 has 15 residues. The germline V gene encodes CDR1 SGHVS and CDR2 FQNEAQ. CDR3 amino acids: CASSLTASGRETQYF. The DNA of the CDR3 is TGTGCCAGCAGCTTAACGGCTAGCGGGAGAGAGACCCAGTACTTC.

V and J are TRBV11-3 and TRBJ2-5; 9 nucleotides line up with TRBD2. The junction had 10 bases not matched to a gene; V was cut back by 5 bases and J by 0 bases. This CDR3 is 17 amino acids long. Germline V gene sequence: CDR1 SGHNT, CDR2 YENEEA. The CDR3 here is CASSPGIAGAYQETQYF. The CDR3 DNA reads TGTGCCAGCAGCCCCGGGATAGCGGGGGCGTACCAAGAGACCCAGTACTTC. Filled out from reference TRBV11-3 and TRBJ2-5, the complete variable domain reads EAGVVQSPRYKIIEKKQPVAFWCNPISGHNTLYWYLQNLGQGPELLIRYENEEAVDDSQLPKDRFSAERLKGVDSTLKIQPAELGDSAVYLCASSPGIAGAYQETQYFGPGTRLLVL.

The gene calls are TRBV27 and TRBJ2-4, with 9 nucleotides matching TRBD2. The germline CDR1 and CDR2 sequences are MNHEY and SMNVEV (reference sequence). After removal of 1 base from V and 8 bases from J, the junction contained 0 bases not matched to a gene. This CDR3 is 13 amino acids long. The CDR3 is CASSLLAGDIQYF. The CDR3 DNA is TGTGCCAGCAGTTTATTAGCGGGGGACATTCAGTACTTC.

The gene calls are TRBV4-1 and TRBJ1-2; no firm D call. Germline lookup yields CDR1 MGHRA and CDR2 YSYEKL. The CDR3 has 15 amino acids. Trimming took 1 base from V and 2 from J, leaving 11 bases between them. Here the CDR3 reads CASSQGLTLNYGYTF. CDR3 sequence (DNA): TGCGCCAGCAGCCAAGGCCTAACCCTCAACTATGGCTACACCTTC.

Here the CDR3 reads CASSADSGTHYEQYF. DNA for the CDR3: TGTGCCAGCAGCGCTGACAGCGGAACCCACTACGAGCAGTACTTC. The V gene is TRBV9, the J gene TRBJ2-7; D may correspond to TRBD1 or TRBD2 (5 bases each). The CDR3 is 15 residues long. Germline V lookup: CDR1 SGDLS, CDR2 YYNGEE. Trimming shortened V by 3 bases and J by 3 bases, and 16 bases separated the two germline ends.

The CDR3 here is CASSYSAGGGYYGYTF. The CDR3 nucleotides are TGTGCCAGCAGTTACTCGGCCGGGGGAGGGTACTATGGCTACACCTTC. V is TRBV6-5 and J is TRBJ1-2; tentatively, D is TRBD1 (5 bases). V was cut by 0 bases and J by 3 bases, with 14 bases left in between. CDR1 is MNHEY, CDR2 SVGAGI, per germline. The CDR3 covers 16 residues.

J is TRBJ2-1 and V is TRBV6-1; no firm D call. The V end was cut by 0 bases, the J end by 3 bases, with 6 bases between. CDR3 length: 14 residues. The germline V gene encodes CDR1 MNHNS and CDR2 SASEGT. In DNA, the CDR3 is TGTGCCAGCAGTGAAGCGACTGGCTACAATGAGCAGTTCTTC. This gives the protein CASSEATGYNEQFF.